This is a list of T cell receptor beta chains from one sample in a study of shared T cell receptors in the human thymus. Method: immunoSEQ multiplex PCR; TCRdb's copy keeps in-frame clones and lacks some. The data show hundreds of thousands of clones, with around 87% seen just once and 0.0094% held by the top ten. These records were also assigned to another study, of human thymus T cells.

What was sequenced was thymocytes. The receptors were gathered from a boy in the first two years of life with a congenital heart defect. The CDR3 runs from the conserved cysteine through the conserved F or W. The order of the fields is V gene, clone size, D gene, J gene, CDR3 protein, CDR3 DNA. A D gene is named only where the DNA matches it firmly. Rows give clone size only sometimes, using once, few, many, or a class for an expanded clone.

V: TRBV6-1; size: NA; D: TRBD1; J: TRBJ2-7; CDR3: CASSGNGTATYEQYF; DNA: TGTGCCAGCAGTGGGAACGGGACAGCAACCTACGAGCAGTACTTC
V: TRBV11-2; size: NA; D: TRBD1; J: TRBJ1-1; CDR3: CASSLTATGEEGYTEAFF; DNA: TGTGCCAGCAGCCTTACCGCAACAGGGGAGGAGGGTTACACTGAAGCTTTCTTT
V: TRBV6-6; size: few; D: NA; J: TRBJ1-1; CDR3: CASSYAGKAFF; DNA: TGTGCCAGCAGTTACGCAGGGAAAGCTTTCTTT
V: TRBV13; size: few; D: TRBD2; J: TRBJ2-1; CDR3: CASSPSAPSGSYNEQFF; DNA: TGTGCCAGCAGCCCTAGCGCCCCTAGCGGGTCATACAATGAGCAGTTCTTC
V: TRBV28; size: NA; D: NA; J: TRBJ2-7; CDR3: CASSWPRDIPAHEQYF; DNA: TGTGCCAGCAGTTGGCCTCGGGACATCCCAGCTCACGAGCAGTACTTC
V: TRBV6-5; size: NA; D: NA; J: TRBJ1-6; CDR3: CASSPGQPNSPLHF; DNA: TGTGCCAGCAGCCCAGGACAGCCGAATTCACCCCTCCACTTT
V: TRBV4-3; size: once; D: TRBD1; J: TRBJ1-2; CDR3: CASSQEAVAGGPPNYGYTF; DNA: TGCGCCAGCAGCCAAGAAGCGGTGGCAGGGGGGCCCCCTAACTATGGCTACACCTTC
V: TRBV29-1; size: NA; D: TRBD2; J: TRBJ2-7; CDR3: CSVAGRLAGDYEQYF; DNA: TGCAGCGTTGCGGGCCGGCTAGCGGGAGACTACGAGCAGTACTTC
V: TRBV10-3; size: NA; D: TRBD2; J: TRBJ2-1; CDR3: CAIKRAGISYNEQFF; DNA: TGTGCCATCAAAAGAGCGGGAATTTCCTACAATGAGCAGTTCTTC
V: TRBV30; size: NA; D: NA; J: TRBJ2-1; CDR3: CAWSSPSNEQFF; DNA: TGTGCCTGGAGTTCCCCCAGCAATGAGCAGTTCTTC
V: TRBV28; size: NA; D: NA; J: TRBJ2-6; CDR3: CASSCTTSGANVLTF; DNA: TGTGCCAGCAGTTGTACTACGTCTGGGGCCAACGTCCTGACTTTC
V: TRBV7-9; size: NA; D: TRBD2; J: TRBJ2-1; CDR3: CASSSNLAEQSYNEQFF; DNA: TGTGCCAGCAGCTCAAACCTAGCGGAGCAATCCTACAATGAGCAGTTCTTC
V: TRBV4-1; size: NA; D: TRBD2; J: TRBJ2-7; CDR3: CASSQGIGDYRWEQYF; DNA: TGCGCCAGCAGCCAAGGGATTGGGGACTACCGTTGGGAGCAGTACTTC
V: TRBV5-1; size: once; D: NA; J: TRBJ2-7; CDR3: CASSLTGPQGISEQYF; DNA: TGCGCCAGCAGCTTGACAGGCCCTCAGGGTATATCGGAGCAGTACTTC
V: TRBV11-2; size: NA; D: NA; J: TRBJ1-5; CDR3: CASSLEQGSNQPQHF; DNA: TGTGCCAGCAGCTTAGAGCAGGGCTCCAATCAGCCCCAGCATTTT
V: TRBV30; size: NA; D: TRBD1; J: TRBJ2-4; CDR3: CAWSTQGVRIQYF; DNA: TGTGCCTGGAGTACGCAGGGGGTTCGAATTCAGTACTTC
V: TRBV10-3; size: once; D: TRBD1; J: TRBJ1-5; CDR3: CAANGGTGVRASNQPQHF; DNA: TGTGCCGCCAACGGGGGGACAGGGGTACGAGCGAGCAATCAGCCCCAGCATTTT
V: TRBV19; size: NA; D: NA; J: TRBJ1-5; CDR3: CASSIDPRVYGQPQHF; DNA: TGTGCCAGTAGTATAGATCCGAGGGTTTACGGTCAGCCCCAGCATTTT
V: TRBV4-3; size: NA; D: TRBD2; J: TRBJ2-1; CDR3: CASSHGNGTSGRGSEINEQFF; DNA: TGCGCCAGCAGCCATGGGAATGGGACTAGCGGGAGGGGAAGTGAGATTAATGAGCAGTTCTTC
V: TRBV5-1; size: NA; D: NA; J: TRBJ1-2; CDR3: CASSLAGSDGYTF; DNA: TGCGCCAGCAGCTTGGCAGGTTCGGATGGCTACACCTTC
V: TRBV28; size: NA; D: NA; J: TRBJ2-3; CDR3: CASSLAGKTDTQYF; DNA: TGTGCCAGCAGTTTAGCGGGGAAGACAGATACGCAGTATTTT
V: TRBV4-3; size: NA; D: NA; J: TRBJ1-6; CDR3: CASSQAPSISYNSPLHF; DNA: TGCGCCAGCAGCCAAGCCCCCTCCATCAGTTATAATTCACCCCTCCACTTT
V: TRBV13; size: few; D: TRBD1; J: TRBJ2-5; CDR3: CASSAEGQPDQETQYF; DNA: TGTGCCAGCAGCGCAGAGGGACAGCCAGACCAAGAGACCCAGTACTTC
V: TRBV9; size: NA; D: TRBD1; J: TRBJ1-3; CDR3: CASSYRGAGNTIYF; DNA: TGTGCCAGCAGTTACAGGGGAGCTGGAAACACCATATATTTT
V: TRBV27; size: NA; D: TRBD2; J: TRBJ2-3; CDR3: CASSFGTSGSTDTQYF; DNA: TGTGCCAGCAGTTTTGGGACTAGCGGGAGCACAGATACGCAGTATTTT
V: TRBV6-5; size: NA; D: TRBD1; J: TRBJ2-1; CDR3: CASSSGTERYNEQFF; DNA: TGTGCCAGCAGCTCCGGGACAGAGCGCTACAATGAGCAGTTCTTC
V: TRBV29-1; size: NA; D: NA; J: TRBJ2-4; CDR3: CSVVYEWGLKDIQYF; DNA: TGCAGCGTTGTTTACGAATGGGGACTCAAGGACATTCAGTACTTC
V: TRBV6-5; size: NA; D: TRBD1; J: TRBJ1-2; CDR3: CASSLGQGGSGGYTF; DNA: TGTGCCAGCAGTTTGGGACAGGGAGGGTCTGGAGGCTACACCTTC
V: TRBV29-1; size: NA; D: NA; J: TRBJ2-5; CDR3: CSVLNQETQYF; DNA: TGCAGCGTTCTAAATCAAGAGACCCAGTACTTC
V: TRBV2; size: NA; D: TRBD1; J: TRBJ2-4; CDR3: CASTEGAAGEDIQYF; DNA: TGTGCCAGCACAGAGGGGGCCGCGGGTGAAGACATTCAGTACTTC
V: TRBV5-4; size: NA; D: TRBD2; J: TRBJ2-7; CDR3: CASSKLAGGVYEQYF; DNA: TGTGCCAGCAGTAAGCTAGCGGGGGGCGTCTACGAGCAGTACTTC
V: TRBV5-4; size: NA; D: NA; J: TRBJ2-3; CDR3: CASSLTGELRTDTQYF; DNA: TGTGCCAGCAGCTTGACGGGGGAGCTACGCACAGATACGCAGTATTTT
V: TRBV9; size: NA; D: TRBD1; J: TRBJ1-1; CDR3: CASTSDRENTEAFF; DNA: TGTGCCAGCACCAGCGACAGGGAGAACACTGAAGCTTTCTTT
V: TRBV10-2; size: once; D: NA; J: TRBJ2-1; CDR3: CASKSGGTLGDEQFF; DNA: TGCGCCAGCAAGTCTGGGGGGACCCTAGGTGATGAGCAGTTCTTC
V: TRBV6-1; size: NA; D: TRBD1; J: TRBJ2-4; CDR3: CASSEHDREAKNIQYF; DNA: TGTGCCAGCAGTGAACACGACAGGGAAGCCAAAAACATTCAGTACTTC
V: TRBV9; size: once; D: NA; J: TRBJ1-1; CDR3: CASSAEVGPTEAFF; DNA: TGTGCCAGCAGCGCAGAGGTAGGCCCCACTGAAGCTTTCTTT
V: TRBV19; size: few; D: NA; J: TRBJ1-5; CDR3: CASNGGSNQPQHF; DNA: TGTGCCAGTAACGGGGGAAGCAATCAGCCCCAGCATTTT
V: TRBV5-1; size: NA; D: NA; J: TRBJ1-1; CDR3: CASRGRQENTEAFF; DNA: TGCGCCAGCAGGGGTCGACAGGAAAACACTGAAGCTTTCTTT
V: TRBV25-1; size: few; D: TRBD1; J: TRBJ1-2; CDR3: CASSVVTGFIHGYTF; DNA: TGTGCCAGCAGTGTGGTGACAGGGTTCATCCATGGCTACACCTTC
V: TRBV9; size: NA; D: TRBD2; J: TRBJ2-1; CDR3: CASSVDDGTSRNEQFF; DNA: TGTGCCAGCAGCGTAGATGACGGGACTAGTAGGAATGAGCAGTTCTTC
V: TRBV15; size: NA; D: TRBD2; J: TRBJ2-3; CDR3: CATSRDPETSGAPTDTQYF; DNA: TGTGCCACCAGCAGAGATCCTGAGACTAGCGGAGCACCCACAGATACGCAGTATTTT
V: TRBV5-6; size: once; D: TRBD2; J: TRBJ2-3; CDR3: CASSLEDIAGGGGADTQYF; DNA: TGTGCCAGCAGCTTGGAGGATATAGCGGGAGGGGGTGGCGCAGATACGCAGTATTTT
V: TRBV27; size: NA; D: NA; J: TRBJ1-6; CDR3: CASRLGGLDNSPLHF; DNA: TGTGCCAGCCGGCTCGGGGGGTTAGATAATTCACCCCTCCACTTT
V: TRBV4-2; size: NA; D: NA; J: TRBJ2-1; CDR3: CASSQDRISQAYNEQFF; DNA: TGTGCCAGCAGCCAAGATCGGATCAGCCAGGCCTACAATGAGCAGTTCTTC
V: TRBV7-9; size: NA; D: TRBD2; J: TRBJ2-1; CDR3: CASSFWARLAANNEQFF; DNA: TGTGCCAGCAGCTTCTGGGCTCGACTAGCGGCTAACAATGAGCAGTTCTTC
V: TRBV14; size: NA; D: TRBD2; J: TRBJ2-5; CDR3: CASSASKREARPHNETQYF; DNA: TGTGCCAGCAGCGCTTCCAAGCGGGAGGCCCGCCCTCACAACGAGACCCAGTACTTC